These 15 T cell receptor beta chains share one sample of origin, sequenced in a study of T cell responses to AZD1222 COVID-19 vaccine. The repertoire was sequenced with immunoSEQ multiplex PCR; TCRdb's copy has only in-frame clones and lacks some. The sample consists of approximately 94,000 clones, approximately 90% of them appearing once. The specimen comprised peripheral blood, sampled on day 0 of AZD1222 vaccination. The source is an adult in good health.

The J gene is TRBJ2-4, the V gene TRBV7-2, with a weak D call TRBD2 (6 bases). The V gene's germline CDR1 is SGHTA and CDR2 FQGNSA. The CDR3 is made up of 14 amino acids. V dropped 5 bases and J dropped 5 bases, with 13 bases sitting between them. The CDR3 DNA sequence: TGTGCCAGCAGCCGGAGGGGCGGACAAAACATTCAGTACTTC. Amino acids: CASSRRGGQNIQYF.

Concerning this clone itself: This sample also contains other DNA sequences that code for the same CDR3. The rearrangement uses TRBV4-2 and TRBJ1-1; no firm D call. Germline CDR1 LGHNA, CDR2 YNFKEQ. V was cut by 0 bases and J by 5 bases, with 7 bases left in between. The CDR3 sequence is 13 residues long. This CDR3 reads CASSQDRGTEAFF. The CDR3 nucleotides are TGTGCCAGCAGCCAAGATCGAGGGACTGAAGCTTTCTTT.

This rearrangement joins TRBV3-1 (or the pseudogene TRBV3-2) to TRBJ2-7; possibly TRBD2 for D (5 bases). Trimming left V 7 bases short and J 7 bases short, with 17 bases between. The CDR3 runs to 13 residues. Germline V CDR1 and CDR2: LGHDT, YNNKEL (reference sequence). DNA of the CDR3: TGTGCCAGCAAAGCGGTTCCGACGGGAGAGCAGTACTTC. Translating gives CASKAVPTGEQYF.

The DNA for the CDR3 is TGTGCCAGCAGTTACTTGAGCGATGAGCAGTTCTTC. Amino acid sequence: CASSYLSDEQFF. V is TRBV6-2 or TRBV6-3 and J is TRBJ2-1; D not certain. Germline V gene sequence: CDR1 MNHEY, CDR2 SVGEGT. Trimming took 1 base from V and 8 from J, leaving 6 bases between them. CDR3 length equals 12 residues.

The rearrangement links TRBV21-1 to TRBJ1-4. TRBV21-1 is a pseudogene. This CDR3 is 17 amino acids long. In DNA form, the CDR3 reads TGTGCCAGCACCGTATACAGGGAGGGGCTCCTCAGTGAAAAACTGTTTTTT. Translated: CASTVYREGLLSEKLFF.

The chain uses TRBV4-3 and TRBJ1-3; D not certain. The V gene's germline CDR1 is LGHNA and CDR2 YSLEER. V was shortened by 2 bases and J by 2 bases, with 10 bases between the two germline ends. The CDR3 is 15 amino acids. CDR3 in DNA: TGCGCCAGCAGCCAAACTAGGGTCCCTGGAAACACCATATATTTT. Translating gives CASSQTRVPGNTIYF.

The J gene is TRBJ2-1, the V gene TRBV2; D ambiguous. Trimming took 3 bases from V and 3 from J, leaving 12 bases between them. This CDR3 comprises 15 residues. The germline CDR1 and CDR2 sequences are SNHLY and FYNNEI. CDR3 in DNA: TGTGCCAGCAGTGATATTGCGGACCTCTACAATGAGCAGTTCTTC. This codes for CASSDIADLYNEQFF.

V and J are TRBV19 and TRBJ2-7, with a weak D call TRBD2 (6 bases). V was trimmed by 5 bases and J by 2 bases, leaving 16 bases between them. The CDR3 runs to 15 residues. Germline CDR1 and CDR2: LNHDA and SQIVND (reference sequence). The CDR3 loop reads CASSSLMGGTYEQYF. CDR3 nucleotides: TGTGCCAGTAGTTCATTAATGGGGGGAACCTACGAGCAGTACTTC.

This sequence joins TRBV4-1 and TRBJ1-5, with D perhaps matching TRBD1 (5 bases). Germline V gives CDR1 MGHRA, CDR2 YSYEKL. The V and J ends lost 0 bases and 7 bases respectively, with 10 bases between them. The CDR3 covers 14 residues. CDR3 sequence (DNA): TGCGCCAGCAGCCAAGAGGCAGGGTTCCAGCCCCAGCATTTT. It is translated as CASSQEAGFQPQHF.

The V and J genes are TRBV4-1 and TRBJ2-7; 11 bases fit TRBD2. This CDR3 comprises 15 residues. Germline V CDR1 and CDR2: MGHRA, YSYEKL. The junction had 5 bases not matched to a gene; V was cut back by 1 base and J by 6 bases. The CDR3 bases are TGCGCCAGCAGCCAAGTAGCGGGAGGGCCGGGCGAGCAGTACTTC. Translating gives CASSQVAGGPGEQYF.

V is TRBV5-1 and J is TRBJ2-5; TRBD2 matches 7 bases. This CDR3 comprises 14 residues. V dropped 3 bases and J dropped 2; count of bases not matched to a gene: 4. Germline CDR1 SGHRS, CDR2 YFSETQ. CDR3 loop: CASSSTSVQETQYF. The CDR3, as DNA: TGCGCCAGCAGCTCAACTAGCGTACAAGAGACCCAGTACTTC. The whole variable domain, remainder taken from reference TRBV5-1 and TRBJ2-5, is KAGVTQTPRYLIKTRGQQVTLSCSPISGHRSVSWYQQTPGQGLQFLFEYFSETQRNKGNFPGRFSGRQFSNSRSEMNVSTLELGDSALYLCASSSTSVQETQYFGPGTRLLVL.

This clone was picked up one time. The chain recombines TRBV7-9 with TRBJ2-5, with D possibly matching TRBD1 (6 bases). The V end was cut by 5 bases, the J end by 4 bases, with 23 bases between. There are 17 residues in the CDR3. Germline CDR1 reads SEHNR; CDR2 reads FQNEAQ (reference sequence). Here the CDR3 DNA reads TGTGCCAGCAGCCCCCCCGCTGACAGGCGTGGATTAGAGACCCAGTACTTC. Amino acid sequence: CASSPPADRRGLETQYF.

The chain couples TRBV14 to TRBJ2-3; D unclear. The CDR3 has 15 residues. Trimming stripped 4 bases from V and 0 bases from J, with 11 bases between. Germline V gene data show CDR1 as SGHDN and CDR2 as FVKESK. The CDR3 here is CASSRFLTSTDTQYF. Written as DNA, the CDR3 is TGTGCCAGCAGCCGGTTTTTAACTAGCACAGATACGCAGTATTTT.

The V call is TRBV28, the J call TRBJ1-4; the D is unclear. This CDR3 comprises 15 residues. Germline CDR1 reads MDHEN; CDR2 reads SYDVKM. Trimming left V 5 bases short and J 7 bases short, with 17 bases between. The CDR3 region has the DNA TGTGCCAGCAGTGGCGAGACCACCACATTTGAAAAACTGTTTTTT. This encodes CASSGETTTFEKLFF.

J is TRBJ2-7 and V is TRBV23-1; TRBD1 aligns across 8 bases. TRBV23-1 belongs to the ORF category, with a function that is uncertain. Germline trimming cut 3 bases from V and 3 bases from J; bases unmatched to any gene: 10. The CDR3 is 16 residues long. The CDR3 sequence is CASSHPGQGDHYEQYF. In DNA form, the CDR3 reads TGCGCCAGCAGTCACCCCGGACAGGGAGACCACTACGAGCAGTACTTC.